The rows below give T cell receptor beta chains drawn from one sample of a study of control samples from healthy donors and cancer patients. The method was immunoSEQ multiplex PCR; TCRdb's version includes in-frame clones alone and lacks a portion of them. The sample carries fewer than 200,000 clones, more than 80% recorded once. Input material: blood. Source of these receptors: a man aged 25 to 40 in good health. The CDR3 runs from the conserved cysteine through the conserved F or W. A D gene is named only where the DNA matches it firmly. Expanded clones get a size class; other rows say once, few or many, or leave the size out.

.,.,TRBJ2-5,TRBV19,TGTGCCAGTAGGCAAGGAAAGGGGGAGACCCAGTACTTC,CASRQGKGETQYF
once,.,TRBJ2-7,TRBV6-5,TGTGCCAGCAGTTACTCGCCGGGGGCCTACGAGCAGTACTTC,CASSYSPGAYEQYF
.,.,TRBJ2-3,TRBV9,TGTGCCAGCAGCGTAGTGGGGGGGGCTAGAGATACGCAGTATTTT,CASSVVGGARDTQYF
.,.,TRBJ1-2,TRBV15,TGTGCCACCAGCAGAGTGGCCCATGGGGGGCCAACTGGCTACACCTTC,CATSRVAHGGPTGYTF
.,.,TRBJ2-5,TRBV5-4,TGTGCCAGCAGCTTGGCACTAGCACAAGAGACCCAGTACTTC,CASSLALAQETQYF
.,.,TRBJ1-5,TRBV19,TGTGCCAGTAGTATCCCGTCAGGGCGTCAGCCCCAGCATTTT,CASSIPSGRQPQHF
.,.,TRBJ2-1,TRBV25-1,TGTGCCAGCAGTGAAGGGTGGGGGGCGGGCAATGAGCAGTTCTTC,CASSEGWGAGNEQFF
once,TRBD1,TRBJ1-4,TRBV6-6,TGTGCCAGCAAACCAGGGGGCGGGGAGGCTGAAAAACTGTTTTTT,CASKPGGGEAEKLFF
.,.,TRBJ1-1,TRBV4-3,TGCGCCAGCAGCGGGGCGCCGGGGACTGAAGCTTTCTTT,CASSGAPGTEAFF
.,TRBD2,TRBJ2-2,TRBV15,TGTGCCACCAGCAGAGTCGGGACTAACTTACACACCGGGGAGCTGTTTTTT,CATSRVGTNLHTGELFF
.,.,TRBJ2-6,TRBV12-3/TRBV12-4,TGTGCCAGCAGTTCATATACTGGCCTGACTTTC,CASSSYTGLTF
.,.,TRBJ2-4,TRBV19,TGTGCCAGTAGTATAGATTGGGGCAGCCCAAGAAACATTCAGTACTTC,CASSIDWGSPRNIQYF
.,TRBD1,TRBJ1-4,TRBV4-2,TGTGCCAGCAGCCAACACGACAGGGGGAATGAAAAACTGTTTTTT,CASSQHDRGNEKLFF
.,TRBD2,TRBJ2-3,TRBV30,TGTGCCTGGAGTGGACTAGCGGGAGAGATAGATACGCAGTATTTT,CAWSGLAGEIDTQYF
.,TRBD2,TRBJ2-1,TRBV6-1,TGTGCCAGCAGAGAAGGACTAGCGGGAGGGCCACTATTCTTC,CASREGLAGGPLFF
.,.,TRBJ1-5,TRBV6-5,TGTGCCAGCCGAGGGCCCGTTAATCAGCCCCAGCATTTT,CASRGPVNQPQHF
.,TRBD1,TRBJ2-3,TRBV7-2,TGTGCCAGCAGCTTAGGGGGACAGCCATACACAGATACGCAGTATTTT,CASSLGGQPYTDTQYF
.,TRBD2,TRBJ2-5,TRBV18,TGTGCCAGCTCACCACAGACTAGCGGGAACCAAGAGACCCAGTACTTC,CASSPQTSGNQETQYF
.,TRBD2,TRBJ2-1,TRBV9,TGTGCCAGCAGCGTGGGACTAGCAGCTCTCAATGAGCAGTTCTTC,CASSVGLAALNEQFF
.,.,TRBJ2-1,TRBV27,TGTGCCAGCAGTTCCGGGATGACAAGGCCCGGTGAGCAGTTCTTC,CASSSGMTRPGEQFF
.,TRBD2,TRBJ2-1,TRBV5-1,TGCGCCAGCAAGGAGAGCGGTCTGGGGGGGTACAATGAGCAGTTCTTC,CASKESGLGGYNEQFF
.,.,TRBJ2-6,TRBV6-5,TGTGCCAGCAGTCCCGGCTCTGGGGCCAACGTCCTGACTTTC,CASSPGSGANVLTF
.,TRBD1,TRBJ1-2,TRBV3-1/TRBV3-2,TGTGCCAGCAGGAGGACAGGCTATGGCTACACCTTC,CASRRTGYGYTF
.,.,TRBJ2-7,TRBV4-1,TGCGCCAGCAGCCAAGCCGGGGATGGCTACGAGCAGTACTTC,CASSQAGDGYEQYF
once,.,TRBJ2-7,TRBV5-1,TGCGCCAGCAGCTTGGTTTCGGGGGTGACGTACGAGCAGTACTTC,CASSLVSGVTYEQYF
.,TRBD1,TRBJ2-3,TRBV19,TGTGCCAGTAGTACACTCGACAGGGTTCGGGACACAGATACGCAGTATTTT,CASSTLDRVRDTDTQYF
.,.,TRBJ1-6,TRBV30,TGTGCCTGGAGCGCGGGATCGATTAATTCACCCCTCCACTTT,CAWSAGSINSPLHF
.,TRBD1,TRBJ1-1,TRBV6-2/TRBV6-3,TGTGCCAGCAGCCTGACAGGGTTTGTTGAAGCTTTCTTT,CASSLTGFVEAFF
.,.,TRBJ1-1,TRBV7-9,TGTGCCAGCAGCTATGGGGGGTCCACTGAAGCTTTCTTT,CASSYGGSTEAFF
.,.,TRBJ2-1,TRBV5-5,TGTGCCAGCAGCTTGGACGGTACTCCCTACAATGAGCAGTTCTTC,CASSLDGTPYNEQFF
.,.,TRBJ1-6,TRBV19,TGTGCCACCGGGGACGGATACTTTAATTCACCCCTCCACTTT,CATGDGYFNSPLHF
.,.,TRBJ1-1,TRBV5-6,TGTGCCAGCAGCCTGTCGGACCGGTTACACACTGAAGCTTTCTTT,CASSLSDRLHTEAFF
.,.,TRBJ1-1,TRBV5-5,TGTGCCAGTGTCAGTTGGGACACTGAAGCTTTCTTT,CASVSWDTEAFF
once,.,TRBJ2-5,TRBV9,TGTGCCAGCAGCCCCTCGCCATCCCGCCAGGTTGGGACCCAGTACTTC,CASSPSPSRQVGTQYF
.,TRBD1,TRBJ1-1,TRBV19,TGTGCCAGTAGTATCCGCTCCCCGACAGGGGGAAAAACTGAAGCTTTCTTT,CASSIRSPTGGKTEAFF
.,.,TRBJ1-2,TRBV19,TGTGCCAGTAGTATAGATCCCGGCATCGGTGGCTACACCTTC,CASSIDPGIGGYTF
.,.,TRBJ1-5,TRBV10-2,TGCGCCAGCAGCTGGGAAGGGCAGCCCCAGCATTTT,CASSWEGQPQHF
once,.,TRBJ2-6,TRBV29-1,TGCAGCGGCCAAACGTACGACGGAGGGACTCCCCCGGAGTCTGGGGCCAACGTCCTGACTTTC,CSGQTYDGGTPPESGANVLTF
.,.,TRBJ1-1,TRBV24-1,TGTGCCACCAGCTTGACAGGGAACACTGAAGCTTTCTTT,CATSLTGNTEAFF
.,.,TRBJ2-5,TRBV21-1,TGTGCCAGCAGTCAAGAGACCCAGTACTTC,CASSQETQYF
.,.,TRBJ1-2,TRBV12-2,TGTGCAAGTCGCTTAGCGGGGGGGCCTCCCTATGGCTACACCTTC,CASRLAGGPPYGYTF
.,TRBD1,TRBJ1-3,TRBV6-6,TGTGCCAGCAGTTATGGGGACAGCTCTGGAAACACCATATATTTT,CASSYGDSSGNTIYF
.,TRBD1,TRBJ1-2,TRBV12-3/TRBV12-4,TGTGCCAGTTCACAGGGGGCTGACTATGGCTACACCTTC,CASSQGADYGYTF
.,TRBD2,TRBJ2-7,TRBV5-4,TGTGCCAGCAGCTCAACCGGGACTAGCTCCTACGAGCAGTACTTC,CASSSTGTSSYEQYF
.,.,TRBJ2-7,TRBV28,TGTGCCAGCAGTTCCGTAGACGAGCAGTACTTC,CASSSVDEQYF
once,TRBD2,TRBJ2-7,TRBV7-9,TGTGCCAGCAGCTTTAGCGGGGGGACGTCCTACGAGCAGTACTTC,CASSFSGGTSYEQYF